The entry below gives a single TCR beta chain sequence along with its context. TCRdb itself ran the reads through MiXCR, one entry per CDR3 protein. This table has 200,000 to 300,000 distinct CDR3 sequences, around 13% appearing once. The CDR3 totals 12 residues. Germline values: CDR1 SNHLY, CDR2 FYNNEI. V lost 9 bases and J 5 bases, leaving 13 bases between the germline ends. The source of the sample is a study of T cell repertoires in cytomegalovirus infection. The chain couples TRBV2 to TRBJ2-5; D possibly corresponds to TRBD1 (5 bases). Material: PBMCs. This clonotype was obtained from a human donor in good health (CMV status not recorded). Some clones in this sample may be carry-over from other donors' samples. The CDR3 reads CASEGDWETQYF. For the CDR3, the DNA is TGTGCCAGTGAAGGGGATTGGGAGACCCAGTACTTC.